The 14 T cell receptor beta chains presented below share a single source sample, sequenced in a study of T cells in Graves' hyperthyroidism and ophthalmopathy. Amplified TCR beta CDR3 regions derived from RNA transcripts. The TCR CDR3 first-round RT-PCR relied on the HTBI primer set. One entry per CDR3 protein results from TCRdb running MiXCR on the multiplex PCR reads. The sample shows approximately 640,000 distinct CDR3 sequences, about 45% of them seen only once. The sample taken for sequencing was peripheral blood or thyroid tissue (not recorded which). The receptors here all came from an adult man with Graves' disease, either hyperthyroidism or ophthalmopathy (not recorded which).

This clonotype appeared a few times. This may stem from a read error, because a much larger clone lies one nucleotide away. The chain recombines TRBV10-3 with TRBJ1-6; TRBD1 agrees at 9 bases. With 6 bases clipped from V and 8 bases from J, the junction kept 8 bases outside the gene matches. The CDR3 is 15 residues long. Germline V gives CDR1 ENHRY, CDR2 SYGVKD. The CDR3 here is CAISVGTGIDSPLHF. The CDR3 nucleotides are TGTGCCATCAGCGTCGGGACAGGGATCGATTCACCCCTCCACTTT.

This chain uses TRBV10-3 with TRBJ1-5; 8 bases line up with TRBD1. The ends lost 0 bases at V and 6 bases at J; junction bases unmatched: 10. The CDR3 length is 17 residues. Germline V CDR1 and CDR2: ENHRY, SYGVKD. The chain's CDR3 is CAISESWTGYSGQPQHF. Written as DNA, the CDR3 is TGTGCCATCAGTGAGTCATGGACAGGGTATAGTGGTCAGCCCCAGCATTTT.

This clonotype was recorded many times. The rearrangement uses TRBV19 and TRBJ1-4; perhaps TRBD1 as D (6 bases). V was trimmed by 7 bases and J by 8 bases, leaving 20 bases between them. The CDR3 has 15 amino acids. Germline V lookup: CDR1 LNHDA, CDR2 SQIVND (reference sequence). This chain's CDR3 is CASMTGRRQGEKLFF. CDR3 DNA: TGTGCCAGTATGACGGGACGGCGTCAGGGGGAAAAACTGTTTTTT.

In its sample, this clonotype was seen a few times. V and J are TRBV11-1 and TRBJ2-7; D is perhaps TRBD1 (5 bases). This CDR3 contains 16 residues. CDR1 SGHAT and CDR2 FQDESV come from the germline V gene (reference sequence). The ends were cut back, 3 bases at V and 1 base at J, with 16 bases in the middle. CDR3 protein: CASSFGVLQGSYEQYF. CDR3 nucleotide sequence: TGTGCCAGCAGCTTCGGAGTACTTCAGGGTTCCTACGAGCAGTACTTC. Filled out from reference TRBV11-1 and TRBJ2-7, the complete variable domain reads EAEVAQSPRYKITEKSQAVAFWCDPISGHATLYWYRQILGQGPELLVQFQDESVVDDSQLPKDRFSAERLKGVDSTLKIQPAELGDSAMYLCASSFGVLQGSYEQYFGPGTRLTVT.

This clonotype was counted at least ten times. The gene calls are TRBV7-9 and TRBJ1-1; D remains unclear. Germline V CDR1 and CDR2: SEHNR, FQNEAQ (reference sequence). With 2 bases removed from V and 2 bases from J, the gap between germline ends came to 6 bases. CDR3 size: 13 residues. The CDR3 bases are TGTGCCAGCAGCTTACCCTCAAACACTGAAGCTTTCTTT. Translation: CASSLPSNTEAFF.

This chain uses TRBV2 with TRBJ2-2; 8 positions match TRBD2. Germline V gene data show CDR1 as SNHLY and CDR2 as FYNNEI. The CDR3 is made up of 16 amino acids. The V gene end was trimmed by 5 bases and the J gene end by 4 bases; junction bases not matched to a gene: 9. CDR3 nucleotide sequence: TGTGCCAGCAGTTCCCGGGGGGGGTGGGGCACCGGGGAGCTGTTTTTT. Translating gives CASSSRGGWGTGELFF.

This clonotype was observed a few times. This sequence joins TRBV7-9 and TRBJ1-1; D gene ambiguous. The V gene's germline CDR1 is SEHNR and CDR2 FQNEAQ (reference sequence). V was pared by 4 bases and J by 6 bases, with 12 bases between. The CDR3 consists of 13 residues. CDR3 sequence: CASSSPPRSEAFF. CDR3 DNA sequence: TGTGCCAGCAGCTCCCCGCCACGGTCTGAAGCTTTCTTT.

The chain combines TRBV7-9 with TRBJ1-2; D perhaps matches TRBD1 (6 bases). The V and J ends lost 5 bases and 0 bases respectively, with 19 bases between them. CDR3 length equals 17 residues. Germline V CDR1 and CDR2: SEHNR, FQNEAQ (reference sequence). For the CDR3, the DNA is TGTGCCAGCAGCCAAACAAGGACAGTCTTAGCTAACTATGGCTACACCTTC. It specifies CASSQTRTVLANYGYTF.

V gene TRBV25-1 combines with J gene TRBJ2-5, with 7 bases matching TRBD1. The CDR3 runs to 15 residues. Germline CDR1 and CDR2: MGHDK and SYGVNS. The V gene end was trimmed by 5 bases and the J gene end by 4 bases; junction bases not matched to a gene: 10. The CDR3 bases are TGTGCCAGCAGTCACATAGGACAGGTCTCAGAGACCCAGTACTTC. It codes for CASSHIGQVSETQYF. Full variable domain (remainder filled in from reference TRBV25-1 and TRBJ2-5): EADIYQTPRYLVIGTGKKITLECSQTMGHDKMYWYQQDPGMELHLIHYSYGVNSTEKGDLSSESTVSRIRTEHFPLTLESARPSHTSQYLCASSHIGQVSETQYFGPGTRLLVL.

The chain is built from TRBV20-1 and TRBJ2-7; tentative D call: TRBD1 (6 bases). The ends were cut back, 3 bases at V and 5 bases at J, with 14 bases in the middle. Germline CDR1 is DFQATT and CDR2 is SNEGSKA (reference sequence). CDR3 length: 13 amino acids. The CDR3 protein is CSARGALLDEQYF. CDR3 nucleotide sequence: TGCAGTGCTAGGGGGGCCCTCTTGGACGAGCAGTACTTC.

This clonotype was seen only a few times. The chain couples TRBV9 to TRBJ1-3; D not certain. The CDR3 sequence is 13 residues long. Germline V CDR1 and CDR2: SGDLS, YYNGEE. V dropped 9 bases and J dropped 1 base, with 11 bases sitting between them. The CDR3 DNA is TGTGCCATGGGGAGTGGGTCTGGAAACACCATATATTTT. Translation gives CAMGSGSGNTIYF.

The chain links TRBV2 to TRBJ2-6; tentative D call: TRBD1 (5 bases). CDR1 is SNHLY, CDR2 FYNNEI, per germline. Trimming pared 7 bases from V and 9 bases from J, leaving 13 bases between. The CDR3 sequence is 13 residues long. In DNA form, the CDR3 reads TGTGCCAGCAAATACCGCAGGGACAACGTCCTGACTTTC. The encoded protein is CASKYRRDNVLTF.

The chain couples TRBV29-1 to TRBJ2-5; D may be TRBD1 or TRBD2 (5 bases each). The V gene lost 7 bases and the J gene lost 5 bases, with 17 bases spanning the gap. This CDR3 has 13 residues. Germline-derived CDR1 and CDR2 are SQVTM and ANQGSEA. The CDR3, as DNA: TGCAGCGCGTCCTCGGGGCGCGGGGAGACCCAGTACTTC. Translated: CSASSGRGETQYF.

The chain couples TRBV9 to TRBJ2-6, with TRBD2 matching over 12 bases. The CDR3 has 18 residues. Per the germline V gene, CDR1 is SGDLS and CDR2 is YYNGEE. The junction had 5 bases not matched to a gene; V was cut back by 4 bases and J by 0 bases. This CDR3 is CASSLGLAGYSGANVLTF. The CDR3 DNA is TGTGCCAGCAGCCTGGGACTAGCGGGTTACTCTGGGGCCAACGTCCTGACTTTC. The whole variable domain, filled in from reference TRBV9 and TRBJ2-6, reads DSGVTQTPKHLITATGQRVTLRCSPRSGDLSVYWYQQSLDQGLQFLIQYYNGEERAKGNILERFSAQQFPDLHSELNLSSLELGDSALYFCASSLGLAGYSGANVLTFGAGSRLTVL.